Listed below are T cell receptor beta chains from one sample, sequenced in a study of shared clonotypes between healthy human individuals. This table comes from immunoSEQ multiplex PCR, and its TCRdb copy is limited to in-frame clones, with some not included. The sample lists millions of clones; 95% were seen once. The sequencing sample was made of naive CD4+ T cells sorted from blood. These receptors all stem from a man aged 18 to 35 in good health. Both conserved end residues are part of each CDR3. Each record gives: D gene, V gene, clone size, J gene, CDR3 protein, CDR3 DNA. The D gene is left open where the match is weak. Clone size is shown for a subset of rows, as once, few, many or a class of expanded clone.

TRBD1	TRBV19	-	TRBJ2-7	CASSMVGQGAYEQYF	TGTGCCAGTAGTATGGTAGGACAGGGGGCCTACGAGCAGTACTTC
-	TRBV15	-	TRBJ2-7	CATSRDRSLSSYEQYF	TGTGCCACCAGCAGAGATCGTAGCTTGAGTTCCTACGAGCAGTACTTC
-	TRBV29-1	-	TRBJ2-3	CSVESGSGTDTQYF	TGCAGCGTTGAGTCCGGGAGTGGCACAGATACGCAGTATTTT
TRBD1	TRBV10-3	-	TRBJ2-7	CAISESGQGKTYEQYF	TGTGCCATCAGTGAGTCAGGACAGGGGAAAACCTACGAGCAGTACTTC
-	TRBV5-8	-	TRBJ1-2	CASSLVTGKGRDGYTF	TGTGCCAGCAGCTTGGTCACCGGAAAGGGGAGAGATGGCTACACCTTC
-	TRBV18	-	TRBJ1-1	CASSPRQVNTEAFF	TGTGCCAGCTCCCCGAGGCAGGTGAACACTGAAGCTTTCTTT
-	TRBV5-4	-	TRBJ2-7	CASSLGTRTYEQYF	TGTGCCAGCAGCCTCGGGACGAGGACCTACGAGCAGTACTTC
-	TRBV9	-	TRBJ1-1	CASSVEYRNTEAFF	TGTGCCAGCAGCGTAGAATACCGAAACACTGAAGCTTTCTTT
TRBD1	TRBV7-9	-	TRBJ2-7	CASSPLPGQGAREQYF	TGTGCCAGCAGTCCGCTGCCGGGACAGGGGGCGAGGGAGCAGTACTTC
-	TRBV6-6	-	TRBJ2-5	CASSVWGEGQQETQYF	TGTGCCAGCAGTGTGTGGGGAGAGGGTCAACAAGAGACCCAGTACTTC
-	TRBV28	-	TRBJ2-7	CASSFAGYSYEQYF	TGTGCCAGCAGTTTTGCTGGTTACAGCTACGAGCAGTACTTC
TRBD2	TRBV11-2	once	TRBJ2-7	CASSSRLAQPTEQYF	TGTGCCAGCAGCTCCAGACTAGCGCAACCCACCGAGCAGTACTTC
TRBD1	TRBV18	-	TRBJ2-1	CASSPLGQGGSVSYNEQFF	TGTGCCAGCTCACCGCTGGGACAGGGAGGCTCGGTCTCCTACAATGAGCAGTTCTTC
TRBD1	TRBV6-1	-	TRBJ2-7	CASSTGTGADEQYF	TGTGCCAGCAGTACCGGGACAGGGGCTGACGAGCAGTACTTC
-	TRBV18	once	TRBJ2-7	CASSRDSLVYEQYF	TGTGCCAGCTCTCGCGACAGTCTAGTCTACGAGCAGTACTTC
-	TRBV6-5	-	TRBJ2-1	CASSYGDRNNEQFF	TGTGCCAGCAGTTACGGAGACAGAAACAATGAGCAGTTCTTC
-	TRBV25-1	-	TRBJ1-5	CASSENSNQPQHF	TGTGCCAGCAGTGAAAATAGCAATCAGCCCCAGCATTTT
-	TRBV13	-	TRBJ2-1	CASSHRTGGSSYNEQFF	TGTGCCAGCAGCCATCGGACAGGCGGGAGCTCCTACAATGAGCAGTTCTTC
-	TRBV19	once	TRBJ2-5	CASSPRDLRTQYF	TGTGCCAGTAGTCCCAGGGACTTGAGGACCCAGTACTTC
-	TRBV7-9	-	TRBJ1-2	CASSPRGDYGYTF	TGTGCCAGCAGCCCGAGGGGGGACTATGGCTACACCTTC
-	TRBV7-2	-	TRBJ1-1	CASSDRQRSEAFF	TGTGCCAGCAGCGATCGACAGAGAAGTGAAGCTTTCTTT
-	TRBV6-5	-	TRBJ1-1	CASVNRDTEAFF	TGTGCCAGCGTGAACCGGGACACTGAAGCTTTCTTT
-	TRBV30	-	TRBJ2-3	CAWSGGLGTDTQYF	TGTGCCTGGAGTGGGGGACTTGGCACAGATACGCAGTATTTT
-	TRBV19	-	TRBJ1-1	CATKHREFMNTEAFF	TGTGCCACAAAACATCGGGAGTTTATGAACACTGAAGCTTTCTTT
-	TRBV28	once	TRBJ1-1	CASSFSDRNTEAFF	TGTGCCAGCAGTTTCTCCGACAGGAACACTGAAGCTTTCTTT
-	TRBV19	-	TRBJ2-1	CASSWRLAPYNEQFF	TGTGCCAGTAGTTGGCGGCTAGCGCCCTACAATGAGCAGTTCTTC
TRBD1	TRBV15	-	TRBJ2-5	CATSNPRGTGTLQETQYF	TGTGCCACCAGCAATCCTAGGGGGACAGGGACGCTCCAAGAGACCCAGTACTTC
-	TRBV9	-	TRBJ1-6	CASSVEGGLGPLHF	TGTGCCAGCAGCGTAGAGGGAGGGTTAGGACCCCTCCACTTT
-	TRBV4-1	-	TRBJ1-3	CALTTGPSKGNTIYF	TGCGCGTTAACCACGGGCCCCTCGAAAGGAAACACCATATATTTT
-	TRBV29-1	-	TRBJ2-3	CSVDAHSDTQYF	TGCAGCGTTGATGCGCACTCAGATACGCAGTATTTT
-	TRBV10-3	few	TRBJ2-3	CAISPGTDTQYF	TGTGCCATCAGCCCAGGGACAGATACGCAGTATTTT
-	TRBV9	-	TRBJ1-4	CASSVEGGATNEKLFF	TGTGCCAGCAGCGTAGAGGGTGGGGCAACTAATGAAAAACTGTTTTTT